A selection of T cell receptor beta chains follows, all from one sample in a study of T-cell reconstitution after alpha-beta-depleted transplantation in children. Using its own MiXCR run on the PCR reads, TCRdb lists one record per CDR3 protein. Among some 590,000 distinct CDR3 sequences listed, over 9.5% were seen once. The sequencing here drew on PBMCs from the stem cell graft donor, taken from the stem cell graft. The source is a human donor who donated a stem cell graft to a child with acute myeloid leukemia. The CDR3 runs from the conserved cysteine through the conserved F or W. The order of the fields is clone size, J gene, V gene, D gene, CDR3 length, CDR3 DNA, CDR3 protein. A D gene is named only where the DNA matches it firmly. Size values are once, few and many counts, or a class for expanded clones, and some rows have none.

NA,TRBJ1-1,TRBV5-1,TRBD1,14,TGCGCCAGCAGCTTCACAGGGGGGAACACTGAAGCTTTCTTT,CASSFTGGNTEAFF
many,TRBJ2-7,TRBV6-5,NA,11,TGTGCCAGCAGTTATTTGGCCGAGCAGTACTTC,CASSYLAEQYF
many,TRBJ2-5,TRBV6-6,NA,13,TGTGCCAGCAACCCTCCGCCGGCGGAGACCCAGTACTTC,CASNPPPAETQYF
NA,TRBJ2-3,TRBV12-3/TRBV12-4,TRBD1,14,TGTGCCAGCAGGACAGGGCAGAGCACAGATACGCAGTATTTT,CASRTGQSTDTQYF
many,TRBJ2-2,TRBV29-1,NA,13,TGCAGCGTTGAAGCCCTCCTCACCGGGGAGCTGTTTTTT,CSVEALLTGELFF
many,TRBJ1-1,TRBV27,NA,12,TGTGCCAGCAGTTCCGGGACGACTGAAGCTTTCTTT,CASSSGTTEAFF
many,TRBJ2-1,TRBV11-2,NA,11,TGTGCCAGCTCAGGGGGAGGTGAGCAGTTCTTC,CASSGGGEQFF
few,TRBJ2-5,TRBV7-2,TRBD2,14,TGTGCCAGCAGCATACTAGCGAGGGGCGAGACCCAGTACTTC,CASSILARGETQYF
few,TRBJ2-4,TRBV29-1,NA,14,TGCAGCGTTGAAGCCACGGGGGTTCGGAACATTCAGTACTTC,CSVEATGVRNIQYF
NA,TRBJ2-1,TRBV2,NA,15,TGTGCCAGCAGTGAAGGGGATGGTTTTCACAATGAGCAGTTCTTC,CASSEGDGFHNEQFF
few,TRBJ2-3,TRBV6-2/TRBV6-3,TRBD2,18,TGTGCCAGCAGTTACGGACTAGCGGGAGGGCCGACCACAGATACGCAGTATTTT,CASSYGLAGGPTTDTQYF
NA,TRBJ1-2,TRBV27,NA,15,TGTGCCAGCAGGGCGGCGGGCAATATGGGCTATGGCTACACCTTC,CASRAAGNMGYGYTF
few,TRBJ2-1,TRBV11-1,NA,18,TGTGCCAGCAGCTTAGCGATTGATTCCGCCAGGACCAACAATGAGCAGTTCTTC,CASSLAIDSARTNNEQFF
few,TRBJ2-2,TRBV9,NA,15,TGTGCCAGCAGCGGGTCCCGACCGAACACCGGGGAGCTGTTTTTT,CASSGSRPNTGELFF
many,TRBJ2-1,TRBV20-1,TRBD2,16,TGCAGTGCTAGATTTACGACTAGCGGGCACTACAATGAGCAGTTCTTC,CSARFTTSGHYNEQFF
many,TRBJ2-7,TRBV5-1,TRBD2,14,TGCGCCAGCAGCTCGCCGGGAGGCAGAGTGGAGCAGTACTTC,CASSSPGGRVEQYF
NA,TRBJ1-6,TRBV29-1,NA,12,TGCAGCGTTGCAGGTTATAATTCACCCCTCCACTTT,CSVAGYNSPLHF
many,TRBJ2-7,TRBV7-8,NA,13,TGTGCCAGCCGGGCAGGGGAACCCTACGAGCAGTACTTC,CASRAGEPYEQYF
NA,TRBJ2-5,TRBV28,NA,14,TGTGCCAGCAGTAGAAAGGGCGGACTAGAGACCCAGTACTTC,CASSRKGGLETQYF
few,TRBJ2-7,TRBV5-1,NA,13,TGCGCCAGCAGCTTGGCCGGGAGATACGAGCAGTACTTC,CASSLAGRYEQYF
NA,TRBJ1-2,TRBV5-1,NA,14,TGCGCCAGCAGCTTGGAGGGGGAGAACTATGGCTACACCTTC,CASSLEGENYGYTF
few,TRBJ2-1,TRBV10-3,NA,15,TGTGCCATCAGGGCCGCCGCGGCGAGCTCCAATGAGCAGTTCTTC,CAIRAAAASSNEQFF
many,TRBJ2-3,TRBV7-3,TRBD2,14,TGTGCCAGCAGCCCCATAGCGGGAGTAGATACGCAGTATTTT,CASSPIAGVDTQYF
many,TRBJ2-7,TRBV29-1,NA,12,TGCAGCGGGGGAGAGGGCAATGGCGAGCAGTACTTC,CSGGEGNGEQYF
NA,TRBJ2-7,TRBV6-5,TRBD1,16,TGTGCCAGCAGTTTCACCCCGGGACAGGGGATCGACGAGCAGTACTTC,CASSFTPGQGIDEQYF
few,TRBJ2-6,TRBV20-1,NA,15,TGCAGTGCTAAAGAGGGCTCCTCTGGGGCCAACGTCCTGACTTTC,CSAKEGSSGANVLTF
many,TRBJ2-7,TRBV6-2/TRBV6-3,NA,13,TGTGCCAGCAGTTACCCCGCGGAGAGAGAGCAGTACTTC,CASSYPAEREQYF
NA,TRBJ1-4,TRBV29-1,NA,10,TGCAGCGTTGCTAATGAAAAACTGTTTTTT,CSVANEKLFF
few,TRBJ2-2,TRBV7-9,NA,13,TGTGCCAGCAGCTTAGACGGGAACGGGGAGCTGTTTTTT,CASSLDGNGELFF
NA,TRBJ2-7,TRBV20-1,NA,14,TGCAGTGCCCTCGCCGGGGGGCAGAACTACGAGCAGTACTTC,CSALAGGQNYEQYF
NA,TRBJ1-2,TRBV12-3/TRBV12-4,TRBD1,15,TGTGCCAGCACTCAGAACCGGGACAGGGAGAATGGCTACACCTTC,CASTQNRDRENGYTF
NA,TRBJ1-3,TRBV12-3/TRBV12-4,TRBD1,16,TGTGCCAGCATTCGGACAGGTCCATTTGGGGGGAACACCATATATTTT,CASIRTGPFGGNTIYF
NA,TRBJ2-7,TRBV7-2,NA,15,TGTGCCAGCAGCTCCTTGGGGCAGGGTACCTACGAGCAGTACTTC,CASSSLGQGTYEQYF
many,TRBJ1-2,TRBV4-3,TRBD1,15,TGCGCCAGCAGCCAAAGGACAGGGGGGTACTATGGCTACACCTTC,CASSQRTGGYYGYTF
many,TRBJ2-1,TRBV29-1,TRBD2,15,TGCAGCGTTGAAGGAACTAGCGGGAGAAGTAATGAGCAGTTCTTC,CSVEGTSGRSNEQFF
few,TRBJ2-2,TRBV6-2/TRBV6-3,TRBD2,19,TGTGCCAGCAGTTACCCGACTCCGACTAGCGGGAGACGGACCGGGGAGCTGTTTTTT,CASSYPTPTSGRRTGELFF
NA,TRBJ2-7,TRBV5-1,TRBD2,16,TGCGCCAGCAGCTTGATGGGACTAGTGGTGCCCTACGAGCAGTACTTC,CASSLMGLVVPYEQYF
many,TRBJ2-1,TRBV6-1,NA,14,TGTGCCAGCATGGAGCGGGTCCCCTACAATGAGCAGTTCTTC,CASMERVPYNEQFF
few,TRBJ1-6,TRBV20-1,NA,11,TGCAGTGCCAGGGATAGATCACCCCTCCACTTT,CSARDRSPLHF
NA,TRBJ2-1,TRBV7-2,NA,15,TGTGCCAGCAGCTTAGCATTCGGAAGTTACAATGAGCAGTTCTTC,CASSLAFGSYNEQFF
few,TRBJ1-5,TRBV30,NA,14,TGTGCCTGGAGTCCCGGACAGCCGAATCAGCCCCAGCATTTT,CAWSPGQPNQPQHF
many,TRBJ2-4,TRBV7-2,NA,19,TGTGCCAGCAGCTTAGCGGGGATAGCGGAGGGTCGGGCCAAAAACATTCAGTACTTC,CASSLAGIAEGRAKNIQYF
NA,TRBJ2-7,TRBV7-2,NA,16,TGTGCCAGCAGCTTAGCGGGGGGCGGGAGAACCTACGAGCAGTACTTC,CASSLAGGGRTYEQYF
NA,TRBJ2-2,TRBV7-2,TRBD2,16,TGTGCCAGCAGCCGTAGACTAGCGGGAAACACCGGGGAGCTGTTTTTT,CASSRRLAGNTGELFF
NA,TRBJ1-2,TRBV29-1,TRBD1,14,TGCAGCGTTGAAGGAAGGGGGCTGAGTTATGGCTACACCTTC,CSVEGRGLSYGYTF
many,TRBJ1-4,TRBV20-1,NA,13,TGCAGTGCTACCACAGCAACTAATGAAAAACTGTTTTTT,CSATTATNEKLFF
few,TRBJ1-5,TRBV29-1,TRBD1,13,TGCAGCGGGGGACAGGGTGGAAATCAGCCCCAGCATTTT,CSGGQGGNQPQHF